The entry below gives a single T cell receptor (beta chain) sequence along with its context. Its antigen is unidentified. The PCR ran on 60 Vbeta and 13 Jbeta primers. The repertoire was sequenced with immunoSEQ multiplex PCR; TCRdb's copy has only in-frame clones and lacks some. The data show 150,000 to 200,000 clones, 65% to 80% seen once. The sample originates from a study of cytomegalovirus exposure and HLA in healthy donors. Looking at the study overall: About 85 million unique TCR sequences came from HLA-typed donors in an early release.

Notes on the study in general: Around 160 TCR beta chains were listed as cytomegalovirus-associated. Rare TCR sequences predominated, though certain public TCRs were found in many donors. Later analysis revealed greater clonal expansion in HLA-associated TCR beta chains than in equally common others.

The V end lost 3 bases, the J end lost 1 base, and 17 bases lay between the germline ends. The CDR3 totals 17 residues. Germline assignment: CDR1 SGHNT and CDR2 YYREEE (reference sequence). The source material was PBMCs. The sequence was collected from a male donor in good health and CMV-seronegative. The J gene is TRBJ1-3, the V gene TRBV5-4, with D tentatively TRBD1 (5 bases). The CDR3, as DNA: TGTGCCAGCAGCTCAGGTAGATCTAAGGGGTCTGGAAACACCATATATTTT. Protein sequence: CASSSGRSKGSGNTIYF.